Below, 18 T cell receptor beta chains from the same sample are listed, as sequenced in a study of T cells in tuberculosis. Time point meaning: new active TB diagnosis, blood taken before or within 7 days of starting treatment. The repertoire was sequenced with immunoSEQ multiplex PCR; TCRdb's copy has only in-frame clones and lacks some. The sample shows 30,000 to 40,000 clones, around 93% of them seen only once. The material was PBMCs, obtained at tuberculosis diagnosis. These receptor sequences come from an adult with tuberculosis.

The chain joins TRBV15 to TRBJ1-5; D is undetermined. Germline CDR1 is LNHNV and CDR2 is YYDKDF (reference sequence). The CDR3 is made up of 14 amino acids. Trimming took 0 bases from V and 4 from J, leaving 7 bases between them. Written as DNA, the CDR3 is TGTGCCACCAGCAGAGATTTCGAGAATCAGCCCCAGCATTTT. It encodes CATSRDFENQPQHF.

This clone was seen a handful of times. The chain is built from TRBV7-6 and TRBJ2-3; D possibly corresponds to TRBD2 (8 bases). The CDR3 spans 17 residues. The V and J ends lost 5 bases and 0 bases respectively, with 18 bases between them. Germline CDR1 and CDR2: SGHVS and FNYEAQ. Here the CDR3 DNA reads TGTGCCAGCAGCCACCGGGGGGGGGACAGAAGCACAGATACGCAGTATTTT. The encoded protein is CASSHRGGDRSTDTQYF.

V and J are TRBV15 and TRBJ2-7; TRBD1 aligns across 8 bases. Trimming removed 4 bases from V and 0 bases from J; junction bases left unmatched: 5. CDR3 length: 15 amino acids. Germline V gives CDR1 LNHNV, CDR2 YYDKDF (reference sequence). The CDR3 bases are TGTGCCACCAGCAACCCCGGGACAGGCTCCTACGAGCAGTACTTC. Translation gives CATSNPGTGSYEQYF. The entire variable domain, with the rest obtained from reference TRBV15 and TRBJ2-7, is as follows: DAMVIQNPRYQVTQFGKPVTLSCSQTLNHNVMYWYQQKSSQAPKLLFHYYDKDFNNEADTPDNFQSRRPNTSFCFLDIRSPGLGDTAMYLCATSNPGTGSYEQYFGPGTRLTVT.

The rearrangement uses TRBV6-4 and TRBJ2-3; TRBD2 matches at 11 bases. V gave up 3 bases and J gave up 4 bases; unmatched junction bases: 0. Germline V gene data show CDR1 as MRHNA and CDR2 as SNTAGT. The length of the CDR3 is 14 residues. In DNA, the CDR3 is TGTGCCAGCAGTGAGACTAGCGGGGCAGATACGCAGTATTTT. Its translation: CASSETSGADTQYF.

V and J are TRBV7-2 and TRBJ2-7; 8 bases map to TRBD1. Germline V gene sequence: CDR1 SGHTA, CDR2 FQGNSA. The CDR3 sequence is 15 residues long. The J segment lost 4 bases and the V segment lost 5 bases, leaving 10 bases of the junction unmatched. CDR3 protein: CASSIGQGSSYEQYF. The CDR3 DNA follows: TGTGCCAGCAGCATTGGACAGGGCTCATCTTACGAGCAGTACTTC.

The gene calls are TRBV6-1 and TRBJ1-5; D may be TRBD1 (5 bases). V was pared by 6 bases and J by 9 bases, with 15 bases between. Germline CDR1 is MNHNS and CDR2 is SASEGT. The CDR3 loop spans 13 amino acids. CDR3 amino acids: CASRAGGKVPQHF. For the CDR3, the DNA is TGTGCCAGCAGGGCGGGGGGAAAGGTGCCCCAGCATTTT.

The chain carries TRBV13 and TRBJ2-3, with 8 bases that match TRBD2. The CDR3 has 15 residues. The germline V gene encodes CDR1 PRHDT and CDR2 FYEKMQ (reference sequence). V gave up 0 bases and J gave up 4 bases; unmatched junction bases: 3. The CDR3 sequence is CASSLGSGGADTQYF. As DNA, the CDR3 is TGTGCCAGCAGCTTAGGGTCGGGGGGGGCAGATACGCAGTATTTT.

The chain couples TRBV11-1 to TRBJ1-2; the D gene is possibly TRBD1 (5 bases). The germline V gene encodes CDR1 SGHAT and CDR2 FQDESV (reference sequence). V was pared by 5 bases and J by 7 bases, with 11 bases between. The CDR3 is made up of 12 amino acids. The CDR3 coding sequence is TGTGCCAGCAGCCCCTCGGGGGTTGGCTACACCTTC. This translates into CASSPSGVGYTF. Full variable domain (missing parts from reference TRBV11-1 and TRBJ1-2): EAEVAQSPRYKITEKSQAVAFWCDPISGHATLYWYRQILGQGPELLVQFQDESVVDDSQLPKDRFSAERLKGVDSTLKIQPAELGDSAMYLCASSPSGVGYTFGSGTRLTVV.

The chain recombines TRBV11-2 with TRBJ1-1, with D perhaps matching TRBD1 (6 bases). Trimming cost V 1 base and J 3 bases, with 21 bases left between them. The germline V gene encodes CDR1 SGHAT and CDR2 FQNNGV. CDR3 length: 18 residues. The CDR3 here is CASSLGWLTGTRDTEAFF. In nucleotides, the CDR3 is TGTGCCAGCAGCTTAGGATGGCTTACAGGGACAAGGGACACTGAAGCTTTCTTT.

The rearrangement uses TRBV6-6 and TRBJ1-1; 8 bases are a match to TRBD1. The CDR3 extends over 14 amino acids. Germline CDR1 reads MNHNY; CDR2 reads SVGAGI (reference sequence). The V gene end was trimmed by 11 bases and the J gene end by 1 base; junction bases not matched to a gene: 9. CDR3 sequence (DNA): TGTGCCGGTAGACAGGGGAAGGGGAACACTGAAGCTTTCTTT. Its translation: CAGRQGKGNTEAFF.

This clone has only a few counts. For the CDR3, the DNA is TGTGCCAGCAGCTTGCGACTAGCGGGGGGGCCTTACGAGCAGTACTTC. Translating gives CASSLRLAGGPYEQYF. The chain couples TRBV7-2 to TRBJ2-7, with 14 nucleotides matching TRBD2. Losses at the gene ends were 3 bases for V and 4 bases for J; bases not matched to a gene: 5. From germline, CDR1 is SGHTA and CDR2 FQGNSA. The CDR3 has 16 amino acids. The entire variable domain, with the rest obtained from reference TRBV7-2 and TRBJ2-7, is as follows: GAGVSQSPSNKVTEKGKDVELRCDPISGHTALYWYRQSLGQGLEFLIYFQGNSAPDKSGLPSDRFSAERTGGSVSTLTIQRTQQEDSAVYLCASSLRLAGGPYEQYFGPGTRLTVT.

The CDR3 spells CASSLGSGRADEQFF. For the CDR3, the DNA is TGTGCCAGCAGCTTGGGTAGCGGGAGGGCCGATGAGCAGTTCTTC. V gene TRBV7-8 combines with J gene TRBJ2-1, with 11 nucleotides matching TRBD2. Germline trimming cut 3 bases from V and 8 bases from J; bases unmatched to any gene: 6. This CDR3 region has 15 residues. The germline V gene encodes CDR1 SGHVS and CDR2 FQNEAQ.

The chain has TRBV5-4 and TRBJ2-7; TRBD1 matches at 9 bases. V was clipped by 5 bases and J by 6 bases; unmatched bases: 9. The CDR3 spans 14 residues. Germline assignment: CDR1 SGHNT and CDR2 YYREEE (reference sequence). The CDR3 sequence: CASSPDRGQGEQYF. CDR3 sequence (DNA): TGTGCCAGCAGTCCCGACAGGGGACAGGGCGAGCAGTACTTC.

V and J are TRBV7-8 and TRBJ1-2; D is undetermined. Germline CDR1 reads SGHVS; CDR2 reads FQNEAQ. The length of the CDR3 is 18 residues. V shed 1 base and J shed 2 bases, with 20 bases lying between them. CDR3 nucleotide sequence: TGTGCCAGCAGCTTAGGTCTCAGAAGATCGTCACCCAACTATGGCTACACCTTC. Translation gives CASSLGLRRSSPNYGYTF. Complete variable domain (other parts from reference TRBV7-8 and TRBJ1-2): GAGVSQSPRYKVAKRGQDVALRCDPISGHVSLFWYQQALGQGPEFLTYFQNEAQLDKSGLPSDRFFAERPEGSVSTLKIQRTQQEDSAVYLCASSLGLRRSSPNYGYTFGSGTRLTVV.

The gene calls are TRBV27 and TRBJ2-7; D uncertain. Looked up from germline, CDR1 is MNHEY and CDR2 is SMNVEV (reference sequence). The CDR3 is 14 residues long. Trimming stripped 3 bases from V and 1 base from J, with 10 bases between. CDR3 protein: CASSFFRSSYEQYF. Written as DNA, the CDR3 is TGTGCCAGCAGTTTCTTCAGATCGTCCTACGAGCAGTACTTC.

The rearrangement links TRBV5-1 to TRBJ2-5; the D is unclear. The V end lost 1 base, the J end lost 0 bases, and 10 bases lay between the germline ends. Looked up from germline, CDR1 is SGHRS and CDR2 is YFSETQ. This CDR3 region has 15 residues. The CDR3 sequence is CASSLLGKYQETQYF. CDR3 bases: TGCGCCAGCAGCTTGTTGGGCAAGTACCAAGAGACCCAGTACTTC.

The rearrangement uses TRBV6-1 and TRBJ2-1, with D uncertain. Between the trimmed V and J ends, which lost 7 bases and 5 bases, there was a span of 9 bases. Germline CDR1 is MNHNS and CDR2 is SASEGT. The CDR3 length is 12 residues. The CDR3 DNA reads TGTGCCAGCACCTTTAGCCACAATGAGCAGTTCTTC. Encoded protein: CASTFSHNEQFF.

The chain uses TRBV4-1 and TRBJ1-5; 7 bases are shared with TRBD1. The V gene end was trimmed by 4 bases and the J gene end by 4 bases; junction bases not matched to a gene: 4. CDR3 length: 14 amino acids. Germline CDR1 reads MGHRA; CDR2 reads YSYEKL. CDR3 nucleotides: TGCGCCAGCAGCCCTGGGACAGCTAATCAGCCCCAGCATTTT. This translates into CASSPGTANQPQHF.